These 20 T cell receptor beta chains share one sample of origin, sequenced in a study of OX40 agonist ivuxolimab in advanced cancers. Here immunoSEQ multiplex PCR was the method, and the copy in TCRdb shows in-frame clones only, minus some. Here the sample spans about 72,000 clones, about 91% being singletons. The input for sequencing was CD4+ or CD8+ T cells sorted from blood, taken in a trial of the OX40 agonist ivuxolimab. These TCRs come from an adult with an advanced solid tumor such as melanoma, head and neck, liver or kidney cancer.

The chain is built from TRBV5-8 and TRBJ1-6, with D maybe TRBD1 (5 bases). The CDR3 has 18 residues. V lost 1 base and J 0 bases, leaving 14 bases between the germline ends. The V gene's germline CDR1 is SGHTS and CDR2 YDEGEE. As DNA, the CDR3 is TGTGCCAGCAGCTTGAGTCCGGGACCCTTCTCCTATAATTCACCCCTCCACTTT. Its protein product is CASSLSPGPFSYNSPLHF. The full variable domain, completed using reference TRBV5-8 and TRBJ1-6, is EAGVTQSPTHLIKTRGQQATLRCSPISGHTSVYWYQQALGLGLQFLLWYDEGEERNRGNFPPRFSGRQFPNYSSELNVNALELEDSALYLCASSLSPGPFSYNSPLHFGNGTRLTVT.

This clone was found a few times. The V call is TRBV5-1, the J call TRBJ1-1; TRBD1 matches 9 bases. Germline CDR1 SGHRS, CDR2 YFSETQ. V was clipped by 4 bases and J by 5 bases; unmatched bases: 9. The CDR3 covers 15 residues. CDR3 residues: CASSPQGAGRTEAFF. The CDR3 nucleotides read TGCGCCAGCAGCCCACAGGGGGCCGGGCGGACTGAAGCTTTCTTT.

The V call is TRBV2, the J call TRBJ2-5; possibly TRBD2 for D (5 bases). Germline V CDR1 and CDR2: SNHLY, FYNNEI. Trimming shortened V by 7 bases and J by 0 bases, and 15 bases separated the two germline ends. The CDR3 extends over 15 amino acids. The CDR3 reads CASMRSWRDQETQYF. The CDR3 nucleotides are TGTGCCAGCATGCGAAGTTGGCGGGACCAAGAGACCCAGTACTTC.

The CDR3 is CASSQTGTYEQYF. The CDR3 DNA reads as TGTGCCAGCAGCCAGACAGGGACCTACGAGCAGTACTTC. The V and J genes are TRBV5-4 and TRBJ2-7; TRBD1 matches at 7 bases. The length of the CDR3 is 13 residues. Germline values: CDR1 SGHNT, CDR2 YYREEE (reference sequence). The junction had 3 bases not matched to a gene; V was cut back by 4 bases and J by 2 bases. Filled out from reference TRBV5-4 and TRBJ2-7, the complete variable domain reads ETGVTQSPTHLIKTRGQQVTLRCSSQSGHNTVSWYQQALGQGPQFIFQYYREEENGRGNFPPRFSGLQFPNYSSELNVNALELDDSALYLCASSQTGTYEQYFGPGTRLTVT.

V is TRBV29-1 and J is TRBJ2-1, with D tentatively TRBD1 (5 bases). Germline V gene sequence: CDR1 SQVTM, CDR2 ANQGSEA. CDR3 length equals 12 residues. This chain's CDR3 is CSIAPGHNEQFF. CDR3 in DNA: TGCAGTATTGCCCCAGGGCACAATGAGCAGTTCTTC.

CDR3 residues: CASSHGTGEITYEQYF. The CDR3 DNA sequence: TGCGCCAGCAGCCATGGGACAGGGGAGATTACCTACGAGCAGTACTTC. This rearrangement joins TRBV4-1 to TRBJ2-7, with 10 nucleotides matching TRBD1. After removal of 3 bases from V and 2 bases from J, the junction contained 7 bases not matched to a gene. The germline V gene encodes CDR1 MGHRA and CDR2 YSYEKL. The length of the CDR3 is 16 residues.

The rearrangement uses TRBV5-1 and TRBJ2-2, with 13 positions matching TRBD2. The CDR3 consists of 17 residues. V trimming: 4 bases; J trimming: 7 bases; junction bases outside the gene matches: 10. Germline CDR1 is SGHRS and CDR2 is YFSETQ. The CDR3 reads CASSHGLAGVGIGELFF. The DNA of the CDR3 is TGCGCCAGCAGCCATGGACTAGCGGGAGTTGGTATCGGGGAGCTGTTTTTT.

The chain has TRBV7-6 and TRBJ1-4, with 7 nucleotides matching TRBD1. The CDR3 consists of 16 residues. Losses at the gene ends were 1 base for V and 4 bases for J; bases not matched to a gene: 6. Germline V gene data show CDR1 as SGHVS and CDR2 as FNYEAQ. CDR3 region: CASSLVGGTVNEKLFF. The CDR3 DNA is TGTGCCAGCAGCTTAGTCGGAGGGACAGTTAATGAAAAACTGTTTTTT. Supplemented by reference TRBV7-6 and TRBJ1-4, the full variable domain reads GAGVSQSPRYKVTKRGQDVALRCDPISGHVSLYWYRQALGQGPEFLTYFNYEAQQDKSGLPNDRFSAERPEGSISTLTIQRTEQRDSAMYRCASSLVGGTVNEKLFFGSGTQLSVL.

The chain links TRBV18 to TRBJ2-3; 13 positions match TRBD2. There are 16 residues in the CDR3. V lost 8 bases, J lost 2 bases, and 7 bases stayed unmatched. Germline V gene lookup returns CDR1 KGHSH and CDR2 LQKENI. This chain's CDR3 is CASPRTSGGFTDTQYF. CDR3 DNA: TGTGCCAGCCCCCGGACTAGCGGGGGATTCACAGATACGCAGTATTTT.

The CDR3 nucleotides read TGTGCCATCAGTGAGAGGACCGGGATCGAGACCCAGTACTTC. Its protein product is CAISERTGIETQYF. This sequence joins TRBV10-3 and TRBJ2-5, with a tentative D call TRBD2 (5 bases). The CDR3 totals 14 residues. Germline V gives CDR1 ENHRY, CDR2 SYGVKD. The V gene lost 2 bases and the J gene lost 5 bases, with 12 bases spanning the gap.

The chain carries TRBV28 and TRBJ2-7, with 7 bases that match TRBD2. The CDR3 runs to 16 residues. The germline gives CDR1 MDHEN, CDR2 SYDVKM. Unmatched junction bases numbered 15, after V lost 5 bases and J lost 5 bases. CDR3 in DNA: TGTGCCAGCAGTCTACCCCTGACGGGAGGTAAGGACGAGCAGTACTTC. As protein: CASSLPLTGGKDEQYF.

This clone was seen only once. The chain has TRBV15 and TRBJ2-7; D may be TRBD1 (5 bases). Germline V CDR1 and CDR2: LNHNV, YYDKDF (reference sequence). V was cut by 0 bases and J by 1 base, with 10 bases left in between. CDR3 length: 15 residues. The CDR3 DNA reads TGTGCCACCAGCAGAGATAGGGGCCTATCCTACGAGCAGTACTTC. Amino acid sequence: CATSRDRGLSYEQYF.

This chain joins TRBV6-5 and TRBJ2-7, with TRBD2 matching over 9 bases. V dropped 5 bases and J dropped 1; count of bases not matched to a gene: 6. There are 15 residues in the CDR3. From germline, CDR1 is MNHEY and CDR2 SVGAGI. CDR3 sequence (DNA): TGTGCCAGCAGTCGATTTAGCGGGAGTTCCTACGAGCAGTACTTC. Translated, it gives CASSRFSGSSYEQYF.

The rearrangement links TRBV28 to TRBJ2-7, with D maybe TRBD1 (6 bases). The CDR3 loop spans 13 amino acids. Looked up from germline, CDR1 is MDHEN and CDR2 is SYDVKM. The V gene lost 6 bases and the J gene lost 5 bases, with 14 bases spanning the gap. CDR3 loop: CASSEQGLDEQYF. CDR3 DNA sequence: TGTGCCAGCAGCGAGCAGGGGCTGGACGAGCAGTACTTC.

This chain links TRBV9 with TRBJ2-5; the match to TRBD2 covers 10 bases. Germline CDR1 is SGDLS and CDR2 is YYNGEE. V was pared by 4 bases and J by 5 bases, with 5 bases of the junction left unmatched. The CDR3 consists of 14 residues. The CDR3: CASSPAGGPETQYF. CDR3 nucleotides: TGTGCCAGCAGCCCAGCGGGAGGGCCCGAGACCCAGTACTTC.

V usage is TRBV5-4 and J usage is TRBJ2-7; no reliable D call. Germline CDR1 reads SGHNT; CDR2 reads YYREEE (reference sequence). V was trimmed by 4 bases and J by 1 base, leaving 15 bases between them. The CDR3 loop spans 15 amino acids. CDR3 region: CASSPETQSSYEQYF. As DNA, the CDR3 is TGTGCCAGCAGCCCCGAGACCCAGTCTTCCTACGAGCAGTACTTC.

This clone was counted only a few times. The chain recombines TRBV5-1 with TRBJ2-3; weak D call: TRBD1 (6 bases). The germline V gene encodes CDR1 SGHRS and CDR2 YFSETQ. The V end lost 4 bases, the J end lost 1 base, and 13 bases lay between the germline ends. The CDR3 runs 15 residues. The CDR3 protein is CASSEQGSRTDTQYF. In DNA form, the CDR3 reads TGCGCCAGCAGCGAACAGGGCTCCCGCACAGATACGCAGTATTTT.

This clone was detected only once. The V call is TRBV2, the J call TRBJ2-2; D ambiguous. V was cut by 4 bases and J by 4 bases, with 10 bases left in between. Germline values: CDR1 SNHLY, CDR2 FYNNEI. CDR3 length: 14 residues. CDR3 nucleotide sequence: TGTGCCAGCAGTGCTAGAGCAGGCACCGGGGAGCTGTTTTTT. Translated: CASSARAGTGELFF.

The chain is built from TRBV27 and TRBJ2-3, with 9 bases aligning to TRBD1. Germline CDR1 is MNHEY and CDR2 is SMNVEV (reference sequence). J lost 9 bases, V lost 2 bases, and 6 bases had no gene match. The CDR3 has 14 amino acids. This CDR3 is CASSLNRGPGTQYF. The CDR3 nucleotides are TGTGCCAGCAGTTTAAACAGGGGGCCGGGGACGCAGTATTTT.

The chain combines TRBV27 with TRBJ2-7, with 10 bases fitting TRBD2. CDR3 length: 14 residues. In germline, CDR1 is MNHEY, CDR2 SMNVEV (reference sequence). The junction had 5 bases not matched to a gene; V was cut back by 5 bases and J by 4 bases. DNA for the CDR3: TGTGCCAGCAGTCTTGGACTAGCGGCTTACGAGCAGTACTTC. Translation gives CASSLGLAAYEQYF.